These 16 T cell receptor beta chains came from one sample sequenced in a study of shared clonotypes between healthy human individuals. Positive CCR7 selection of CD45RO-negative cells yielded the naive CD8 cells, and terminally differentiated effector memory CD45RA+ cells were excluded. The table came from immunoSEQ multiplex PCR; TCRdb's copy has only in-frame clones and leaves some out. The sample consists of about 1,900,000 clones, about 95% of them appearing once. Material for sequencing was naive CD8+ T cells sorted from blood. The receptors here all came from a man aged 18 to 30 in good health.

Of note for this clone: The identical CDR3 is also encoded by other nucleotide sequences in the sample. V is TRBV9 and J is TRBJ2-7; maybe TRBD1 (6 bases). Germline-derived CDR1 and CDR2 are SGDLS and YYNGEE. V lost 2 bases and J 1 base, leaving 13 bases between the germline ends. This CDR3 region has 15 residues. For the CDR3, the DNA is TGTGCCAGCAGCGTTACTCCGGGACAATCCTACGAGCAGTACTTC. It yields the protein CASSVTPGQSYEQYF.

The V and J genes are TRBV4-3 and TRBJ2-1, with D perhaps matching TRBD2 (6 bases). Trimming pared 2 bases from V and 6 bases from J, leaving 8 bases between. Germline loops: CDR1 LGHNA, CDR2 YSLEER. CDR3 length equals 13 residues. The CDR3 sequence: CASSQMGGNEQFF. In DNA, the CDR3 is TGCGCCAGCAGCCAAATGGGGGGCAATGAGCAGTTCTTC.

The chain links TRBV14 to TRBJ2-7; D is ambiguous. V gave up 4 bases and J gave up 2 bases, with 9 bases separating them. Germline V gene sequence: CDR1 SGHDN, CDR2 FVKESK. The CDR3 has 13 amino acids. The DNA for the CDR3 is TGTGCCAGCAGCCGGAACTATGCCTACGAGCAGTACTTC. Translated, it gives CASSRNYAYEQYF.

The chain couples TRBV7-9 to TRBJ1-5; 7 bases map to TRBD1. Germline V gene sequence: CDR1 SEHNR, CDR2 FQNEAQ (reference sequence). This CDR3 is 17 amino acids long. Losses at the gene ends were 6 bases for V and 2 bases for J; bases not matched to a gene: 13. CDR3 sequence reads: CASSHPGGTWGNQPQHF. CDR3 DNA sequence: TGTGCCAGCAGTCATCCAGGGGGGACCTGGGGCAATCAGCCCCAGCATTTT.

This clone was detected only once. The rearrangement joins TRBV29-1 to TRBJ2-1; D is unclear. Per the germline V gene, CDR1 is SQVTM and CDR2 is ANQGSEA. V lost 4 bases, J lost 4 bases, and 11 bases lay in between. CDR3 length: 13 residues. The CDR3 DNA sequence: TGCAGCGTTGGCAGCGCCCTTTACAATGAGCAGTTCTTC. Translating gives CSVGSALYNEQFF.

CDR3: CASSLGQHNEQFF. CDR3 nucleotide sequence: TGTGCCAGCAGTTTAGGGCAGCACAATGAGCAGTTCTTC. The chain links TRBV27 to TRBJ2-1; D uncertain. From germline, CDR1 is MNHEY and CDR2 SMNVEV (reference sequence). CDR3 length: 13 residues. V was pared by 2 bases and J by 5 bases, with 7 bases between.

This chain joins TRBV5-6 and TRBJ2-7; 15 bases agree with TRBD2. Germline lookup yields CDR1 SGHDT and CDR2 YYEEEE. This CDR3 spans 16 amino acids. V shed 5 bases and J 7 bases; nucleotides not matched to a gene: 10. The DNA of the CDR3 is TGTGCCAGCAGTTCGGGACTAGCGGGAGGTTTAGGGGAGCAGTACTTC. Translation gives CASSSGLAGGLGEQYF.

The genes are TRBV5-5 and TRBJ2-5; unclear D gene. Trimming stripped 2 bases from V and 3 bases from J, with 17 bases between. Germline V lookup: CDR1 SGHKS, CDR2 YYEKEE (reference sequence). There are 16 residues in the CDR3. The CDR3 region has the DNA TGTGCCAGCAGCTTCGTGGGTGGAACAGTCAAAGAGACCCAGTACTTC. Translated: CASSFVGGTVKETQYF.

The chain uses TRBV6-1 and TRBJ1-2; no reliable D call. The CDR3 runs to 13 residues. Germline lookup yields CDR1 MNHNS and CDR2 SASEGT. V was trimmed by 6 bases and J by 10 bases, leaving 18 bases between them. In DNA form, the CDR3 reads TGTGCCAGCAGCGATACAGACTTGACTCCCTACACCTTC. Amino acid sequence: CASSDTDLTPYTF.

The chain links TRBV7-9 to TRBJ2-3, with TRBD1 as a possible D gene (6 bases). Germline V gene lookup returns CDR1 SEHNR and CDR2 FQNEAQ (reference sequence). The CDR3 length is 16 residues. The V end was cut by 2 bases, the J end by 0 bases, with 12 bases between. The DNA of the CDR3 is TGTGCCAGCAGCTTAATTGTCACAGGGAGCACAGATACGCAGTATTTT. As protein: CASSLIVTGSTDTQYF.

The chain recombines TRBV2 with TRBJ2-7; unclear D gene. V shed 0 bases and J shed 2 bases, with 11 bases lying between them. The CDR3 spans 15 residues. Germline V lookup: CDR1 SNHLY, CDR2 FYNNEI. CDR3 in amino acids: CASSEATDAAYEQYF. CDR3 sequence (DNA): TGTGCCAGCAGTGAAGCCACGGACGCAGCCTACGAGCAGTACTTC.

This chain uses TRBV6-6 with TRBJ1-4, with D uncertain. CDR3 size: 11 residues. V was pared by 2 bases and J by 8 bases, with 3 bases between. Germline V gene data show CDR1 as MNHNY and CDR2 as SVGAGI (reference sequence). The CDR3 sequence: CASSYQEKLFF. CDR3 nucleotides: TGTGCCAGCAGTTACCAGGAAAAACTGTTTTTT.

CDR3 bases: TGTGCCAGTAGTTCAACTGGGACAGGGCCCTCCTACGAGCAGTACTTC. It translates to CASSSTGTGPSYEQYF. The gene calls are TRBV19 and TRBJ2-7; 9 positions match TRBD1. CDR3 size: 16 residues. The trim removed 5 bases at V and 0 bases at J, leaving 8 bases unmatched. Germline V CDR1 and CDR2: LNHDA, SQIVND (reference sequence). Full variable domain (rest looked up from reference TRBV19 and TRBJ2-7): DGGITQSPKYLFRKEGQNVTLSCEQNLNHDAMYWYRQDPGQGLRLIYYSQIVNDFQKGDIAEGYSVSREKKESFPLTVTSAQKNPTAFYLCASSSTGTGPSYEQYFGPGTRLTVT.

The genes are TRBV6-5 and TRBJ2-3, with 7 bases matching TRBD2. In germline, CDR1 is MNHEY, CDR2 SVGAGI. The CDR3 totals 14 residues. V trimming: 10 bases; J trimming: 1 base; junction bases outside the gene matches: 8. CDR3 nucleotides: TGTGCCACCAGACTGGGGGGGGGCACAGATACGCAGTATTTT. Its protein is CATRLGGGTDTQYF.

This chain links TRBV6-5 with TRBJ1-1, with D uncertain. CDR3 length: 13 amino acids. Deletions cut 6 bases from V and 8 bases from J, with 16 bases between. Germline V lookup: CDR1 MNHEY, CDR2 SVGAGI. DNA of the CDR3: TGTGCCAGCAGCCAACCGTGGCAGGCCGAAGCTTTCTTT. It is translated as CASSQPWQAEAFF.

This clone was recorded only once. The V gene is TRBV29-1, the J gene TRBJ1-2; D call uncertain. Germline CDR1 SQVTM, CDR2 ANQGSEA. V was trimmed by 6 bases and J by 0 bases, leaving 11 bases between them. The CDR3 extends over 13 amino acids. For the CDR3, the DNA is TGCAGCGTCCAGACGGAAGCTAACTATGGCTACACCTTC. Amino acid sequence: CSVQTEANYGYTF. Supplemented by reference TRBV29-1 and TRBJ1-2, the full variable domain reads SAVISQKPSRDICQRGTSLTIQCQVDSQVTMMFWYRQQPGQSLTLIATANQGSEATYESGFVIDKFPISRPNLTFSTLTVSNMSPEDSSIYLCSVQTEANYGYTFGSGTRLTVV.